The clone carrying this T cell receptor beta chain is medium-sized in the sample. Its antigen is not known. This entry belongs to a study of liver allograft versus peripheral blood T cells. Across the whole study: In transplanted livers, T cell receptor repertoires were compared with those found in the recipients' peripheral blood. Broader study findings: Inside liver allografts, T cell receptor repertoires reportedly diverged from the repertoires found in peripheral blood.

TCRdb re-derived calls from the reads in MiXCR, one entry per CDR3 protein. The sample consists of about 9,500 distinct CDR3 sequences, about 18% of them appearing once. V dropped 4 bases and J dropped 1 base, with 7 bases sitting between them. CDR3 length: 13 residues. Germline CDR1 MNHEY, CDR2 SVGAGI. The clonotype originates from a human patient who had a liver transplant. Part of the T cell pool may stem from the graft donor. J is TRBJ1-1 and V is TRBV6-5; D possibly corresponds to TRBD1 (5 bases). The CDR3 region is CASSFGQNTEAFF. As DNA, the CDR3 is TGTGCCAGCAGTTTCGGACAGAACACTGAAGCTTTCTTT.